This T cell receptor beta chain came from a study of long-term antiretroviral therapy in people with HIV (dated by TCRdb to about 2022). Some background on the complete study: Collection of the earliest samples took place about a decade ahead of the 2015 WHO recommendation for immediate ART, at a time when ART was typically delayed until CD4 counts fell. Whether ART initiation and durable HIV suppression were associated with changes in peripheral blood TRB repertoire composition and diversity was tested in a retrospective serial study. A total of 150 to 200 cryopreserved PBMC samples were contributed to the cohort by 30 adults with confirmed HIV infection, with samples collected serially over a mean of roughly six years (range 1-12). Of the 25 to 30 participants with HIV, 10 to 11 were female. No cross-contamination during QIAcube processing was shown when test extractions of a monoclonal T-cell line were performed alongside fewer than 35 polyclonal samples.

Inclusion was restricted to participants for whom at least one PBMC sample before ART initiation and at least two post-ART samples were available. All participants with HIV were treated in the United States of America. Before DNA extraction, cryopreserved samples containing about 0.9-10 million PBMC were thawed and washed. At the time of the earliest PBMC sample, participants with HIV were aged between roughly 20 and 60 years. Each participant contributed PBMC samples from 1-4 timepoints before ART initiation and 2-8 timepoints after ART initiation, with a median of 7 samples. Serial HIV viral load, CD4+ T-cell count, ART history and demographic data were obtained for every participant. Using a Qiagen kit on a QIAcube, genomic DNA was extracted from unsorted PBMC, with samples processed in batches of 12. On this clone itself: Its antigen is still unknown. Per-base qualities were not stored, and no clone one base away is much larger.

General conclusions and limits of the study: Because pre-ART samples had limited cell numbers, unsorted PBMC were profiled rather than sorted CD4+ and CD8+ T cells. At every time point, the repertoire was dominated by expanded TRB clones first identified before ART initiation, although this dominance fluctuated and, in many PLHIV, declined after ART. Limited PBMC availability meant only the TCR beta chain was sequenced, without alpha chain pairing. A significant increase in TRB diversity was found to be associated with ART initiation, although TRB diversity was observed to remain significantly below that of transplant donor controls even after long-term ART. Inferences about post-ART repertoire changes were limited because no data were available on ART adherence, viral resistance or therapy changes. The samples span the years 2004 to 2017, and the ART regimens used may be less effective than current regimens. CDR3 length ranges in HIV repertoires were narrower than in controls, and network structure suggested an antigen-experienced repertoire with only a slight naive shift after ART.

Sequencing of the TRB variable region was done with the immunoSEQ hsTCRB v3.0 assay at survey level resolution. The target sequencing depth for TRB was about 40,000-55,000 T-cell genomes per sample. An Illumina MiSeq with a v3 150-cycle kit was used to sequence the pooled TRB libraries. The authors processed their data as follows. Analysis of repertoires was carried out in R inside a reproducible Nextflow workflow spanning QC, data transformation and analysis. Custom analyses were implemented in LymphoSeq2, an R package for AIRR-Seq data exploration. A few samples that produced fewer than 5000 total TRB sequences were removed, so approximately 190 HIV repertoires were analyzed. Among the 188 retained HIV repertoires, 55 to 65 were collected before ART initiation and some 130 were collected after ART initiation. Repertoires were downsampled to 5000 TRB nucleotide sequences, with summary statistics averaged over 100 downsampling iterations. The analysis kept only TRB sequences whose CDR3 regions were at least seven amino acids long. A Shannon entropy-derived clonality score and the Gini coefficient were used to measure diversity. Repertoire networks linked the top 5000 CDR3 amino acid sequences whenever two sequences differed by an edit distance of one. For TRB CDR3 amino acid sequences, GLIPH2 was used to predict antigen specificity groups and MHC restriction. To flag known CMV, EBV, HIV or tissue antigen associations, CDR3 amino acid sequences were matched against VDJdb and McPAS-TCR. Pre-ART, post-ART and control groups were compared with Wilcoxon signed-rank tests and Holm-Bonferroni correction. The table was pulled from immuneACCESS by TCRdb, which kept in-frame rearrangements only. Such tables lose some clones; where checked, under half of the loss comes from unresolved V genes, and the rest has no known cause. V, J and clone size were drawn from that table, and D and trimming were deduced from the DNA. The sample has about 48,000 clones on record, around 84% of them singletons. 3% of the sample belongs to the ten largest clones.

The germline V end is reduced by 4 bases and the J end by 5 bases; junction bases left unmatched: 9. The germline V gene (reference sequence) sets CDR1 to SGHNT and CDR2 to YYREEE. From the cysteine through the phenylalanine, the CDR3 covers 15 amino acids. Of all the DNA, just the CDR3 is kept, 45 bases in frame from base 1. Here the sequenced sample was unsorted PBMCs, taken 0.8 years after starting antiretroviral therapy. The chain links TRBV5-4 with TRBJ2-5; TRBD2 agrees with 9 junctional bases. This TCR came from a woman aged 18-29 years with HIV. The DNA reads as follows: TGTGCCAGCAGCCCGGGACTAGCCTTATTGGAGACCCAGTACTTC. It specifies CASSPGLALLETQYF.